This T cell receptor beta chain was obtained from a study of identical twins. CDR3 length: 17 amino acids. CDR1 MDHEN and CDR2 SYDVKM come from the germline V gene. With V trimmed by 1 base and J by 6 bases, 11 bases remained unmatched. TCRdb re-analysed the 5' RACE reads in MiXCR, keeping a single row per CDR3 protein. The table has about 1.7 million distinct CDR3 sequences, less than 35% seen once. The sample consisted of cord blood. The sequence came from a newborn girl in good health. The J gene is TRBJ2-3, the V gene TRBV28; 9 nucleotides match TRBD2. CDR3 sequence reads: CASSLFSSGTGSDTQYF. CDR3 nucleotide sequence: TGTGCCAGCAGTTTATTTTCTAGCGGGACCGGATCTGATACGCAGTATTTT. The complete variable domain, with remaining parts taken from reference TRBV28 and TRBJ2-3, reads DVKVTQSSRYLVKRTGEKVFLECVQDMDHENMFWYRQDPGLGLRLIYFSYDVKMKEKGDIPEGYSVSREKKERFSLILESASTNQTSMYLCASSLFSSGTGSDTQYFGPGTRLTVL.